What follows is one T cell receptor (beta chain) and its context. CDR3 length: 11 amino acids. The V end lost 3 bases, the J end lost 4 bases, and 4 bases lay between the germline ends. The germline V gene has CDR1 SGHAT and CDR2 FQNNGV. Profiled with immunoSEQ multiplex PCR; TCRdb holds only in-frame clones, not every one. The sample has around 250,000 clones, more than 75% seen once; the top ten hold about 1.5%. These data are taken from a study of blood T cell repertoires in COVID-19. Study context: Samples came from the United States, Italy and Spain, spanning acute and convalescent COVID-19.

The receptor was isolated from a woman in her forties or fifties who had recovered from COVID-19. Material for sequencing was PBMCs or T cells enriched from blood (not recorded which). This rearrangement joins TRBV11-2 to TRBJ2-7; no firm D call. Here the CDR3 DNA reads TGTGCCAGCAGCTTTCTATACGAGCAGTACTTC. Amino acids: CASSFLYEQYF.